This T cell receptor (beta chain) was identified during a study of T cell responses to AZD1222 COVID-19 vaccine. Method: immunoSEQ multiplex PCR; TCRdb's copy keeps in-frame clones and lacks some. In the table there are approximately 260,000 clones, 90% to 95% of which are singletons. In germline, CDR1 is MDHEN, CDR2 SYDVKM. V lost 2 bases and J 11 bases, leaving 18 bases between the germline ends. This CDR3 has 14 amino acids. The TCR originated in an adult in good health. The chain has TRBV28 and TRBJ1-1; TRBD1 might be the D (6 bases). The material sequenced was peripheral blood, taken on day 0 of AZD1222 vaccination. CDR3 loop: CASSLGGGRGLAFF. The CDR3 DNA sequence: TGTGCCAGCAGTTTAGGGGGCGGTAGAGGTCTCGCTTTCTTT.